The T cell receptor (beta chain) under discussion was sequenced for a study of shared clonotypes between healthy human individuals. Study in general: Serving as donors were two women and a few men, whose ages spanned 18 to 49.

Germline V gene sequence: CDR1 MGHRA, CDR2 YSYEKL. V lost 1 base, J lost 5 bases, and 6 bases stayed unmatched. This CDR3 is built from 15 residues. Terminally differentiated effector memory CD45RA+ cells were excluded from the naive CD8 cells, which were CD45RO-negative and positively selected for CCR7. Study-wide results and caveats: It was the non-shared clonotypes that had lower generation probabilities than clonotypes shared by all four donors. Genetic and exposure-history diversity was limited by the few donors.

For this clone: Its antigen is unidentified.

Authors' methods: Without quality scores, immunoSEQ junctional reads could not be filtered like full-length reads. Assay: immunoSEQ multiplex PCR; the TCRdb copy retains only in-frame clones and omits some. Clonal size and the V and J genes are those of that table, whereas D and trimming came from the DNA. The sample carries some 2,100,000 clones, 90% to 95% recorded once. The V call is TRBV4-1, the J call TRBJ2-5, with 8 nucleotides matching TRBD2. The TCR comes from a man aged 18 to 30 in good health. Some clones in this sample may be carry-over from other donors' samples. The sequenced material came from naive CD8+ T cells from PBMCs. The CDR3 DNA reads as TGCGCCAGCAGCCAAGGTTTCCGGGGGGGCGAGACCCAGTACTTC. As protein: CASSQGFRGGETQYF.